The next 23 T cell receptor beta chains were all read from a single sample in a study of cytomegalovirus exposure and HLA in healthy donors. PCR primers comprised 60 Vbeta and 13 Jbeta primers. Clones were sequenced by immunoSEQ multiplex PCR, and TCRdb holds only the in-frame ones, with some missing. The sample shows roughly 100,000 clones, roughly 13% of them seen only once. The material sequenced was PBMCs. The receptors come from a man between 40 and 49 years old in good health and CMV-seropositive.

The rearrangement uses TRBV2 and TRBJ2-7; the D gene is possibly TRBD2 (6 bases). Deletions cut 5 bases from V and 4 bases from J, with 6 bases between. Germline values: CDR1 SNHLY, CDR2 FYNNEI. The CDR3 runs 11 residues. CDR3 amino acids: CASSRGYEQYF. The CDR3 DNA reads as TGTGCCAGCAGTCGGGGGTACGAGCAGTACTTC.

The chain couples TRBV2 to TRBJ2-5; 8 nucleotides match TRBD1. The CDR3 covers 18 residues. V shed 8 bases, J shed 5 bases, and the junction held 22 bases outside the gene matches. The germline CDR1 and CDR2 sequences are SNHLY and FYNNEI. CDR3 sequence reads: CASLPFGQGGNTKETQYF. CDR3 DNA sequence: TGTGCCAGCCTACCCTTTGGACAGGGTGGGAACACAAAGGAGACCCAGTACTTC.

This clone was seen only a few times. This chain links TRBV19 with TRBJ2-3; D is uncertain. The CDR3 runs 13 residues. V shed 3 bases and J shed 5 bases, with 9 bases lying between them. Germline CDR1 and CDR2: LNHDA and SQIVND (reference sequence). CDR3 nucleotide sequence: TGTGCCAGTAGTATCCTGACGGGAGATACGCAGTATTTT. It codes for CASSILTGDTQYF. Based on the CDR3 plus reference TRBV19 and TRBJ2-3, the full variable domain is DGGITQSPKYLFRKEGQNVTLSCEQNLNHDAMYWYRQDPGQGLRLIYYSQIVNDFQKGDIAEGYSVSREKKESFPLTVTSAQKNPTAFYLCASSILTGDTQYFGPGTRLTVL.

This rearrangement joins TRBV28 to TRBJ1-2, with 8 bases that match TRBD1. Trimming at V came to 5 bases and at J to 0 bases, leaving 5 bases not matched to a gene. The CDR3 is 15 residues long. Germline V CDR1 and CDR2: MDHEN, SYDVKM. The CDR3 coding sequence is TGTGCCAGCAGTGTGACAGGGGACTCTAACTATGGCTACACCTTC. Its protein product is CASSVTGDSNYGYTF.

The V gene is TRBV6-6, the J gene TRBJ2-7; 7 positions agree with TRBD1. V shed 8 bases, J shed 5 bases, and the junction held 6 bases outside the gene matches. CDR1 is MNHNY, CDR2 SVGAGI, per germline (reference sequence). The CDR3 loop spans 12 amino acids. This CDR3 is CASRDSRDEQYF. In DNA form, the CDR3 reads TGTGCCAGCCGGGACAGCAGGGACGAGCAGTACTTC.

The rearrangement uses TRBV7-2 and TRBJ1-6; D possibly corresponds to TRBD1 (6 bases). V lost 5 bases, J lost 3 bases, and 14 bases lay in between. This CDR3 has 16 residues. The germline gives CDR1 SGHTA, CDR2 FQGNSA. As DNA, the CDR3 is TGTGCCAGCAGCCACGGACAGCTTTTCTATAATTCACCCCTCCACTTT. Encoded protein: CASSHGQLFYNSPLHF. The entire variable domain, with the rest obtained from reference TRBV7-2 and TRBJ1-6, is as follows: GAGVSQSPSNKVTEKGKDVELRCDPISGHTALYWYRQSLGQGLEFLIYFQGNSAPDKSGLPSDRFSAERTGGSVSTLTIQRTQQEDSAVYLCASSHGQLFYNSPLHFGNGTRLTVT.

This clone showed up just a few times. This chain connects TRBV4-1 to TRBJ2-7; the match to TRBD2 covers 9 bases. In germline, CDR1 is MGHRA, CDR2 YSYEKL. Trimming at V came to 5 bases and at J to 2 bases, leaving 19 bases not matched to a gene. The CDR3 extends over 19 amino acids. The DNA of the CDR3 is TGCGCCAGCAGCGGGGTTCAGTGGCTAGCGGGAACCTGGGCCTACGAGCAGTACTTC. This encodes CASSGVQWLAGTWAYEQYF.

The V call is TRBV7-9, the J call TRBJ2-1; TRBD1 matches 7 bases. V lost 4 bases, J lost 2 bases, and 8 bases stayed unmatched. Germline assignment: CDR1 SEHNR and CDR2 FQNEAQ (reference sequence). CDR3 length equals 16 residues. The CDR3 loop reads CASSSIQGLAYNEQFF. Written as DNA, the CDR3 is TGTGCCAGCAGCTCTATACAGGGGCTAGCCTACAATGAGCAGTTCTTC.

V usage is TRBV30 and J usage is TRBJ1-4, with D tentatively TRBD1 (5 bases). This CDR3 comprises 18 residues. The germline CDR1 and CDR2 sequences are GTSNPN and SVGIG (reference sequence). V was shortened by 0 bases and J by 0 bases, with 17 bases between the two germline ends. CDR3 DNA sequence: TGTGCCTGGAGTGTACAGGCCAGTCGACCTGCAACTAATGAAAAACTGTTTTTT. Residues: CAWSVQASRPATNEKLFF.

V usage is TRBV5-1 and J usage is TRBJ1-4, with a weak D call TRBD1 (5 bases). The CDR3 length is 16 residues. The germline V gene has CDR1 SGHRS and CDR2 YFSETQ. V was cut by 6 bases and J by 0 bases, with 15 bases left in between. CDR3: CASTTGPGATNEKLFF. CDR3 nucleotides: TGCGCCAGCACCACCGGACCGGGGGCAACTAATGAAAAACTGTTTTTT.

The CDR3 DNA sequence: TGTGCCAGTAGGAGGGAAAGAGAGACTGAAGCTTTCTTT. Translated: CASRRERETEAFF. The chain joins TRBV19 to TRBJ1-1; D remains unclear. The CDR3 extends over 13 amino acids. Germline lookup yields CDR1 LNHDA and CDR2 SQIVND (reference sequence). The V end lost 6 bases, the J end lost 5 bases, and 13 bases lay between the germline ends.

This clone was counted only a few times. This chain joins TRBV6-6 and TRBJ2-1, with D perhaps TRBD2 (5 bases). Trimming pared 5 bases from V and 10 bases from J, leaving 9 bases between. Germline-derived CDR1 and CDR2 are MNHNY and SVGAGI (reference sequence). The CDR3 is 11 amino acids. In DNA, the CDR3 is TGTGCCAGCAGTCGACGGGAAGAGCAGTTCTTC. It is translated as CASSRREEQFF.

The chain joins TRBV7-8 to TRBJ2-1; the D gene is possibly TRBD2 (5 bases). CDR1 and CDR2 (germline): SGHVS, FQNEAQ. V was trimmed by 5 bases and J by 8 bases, leaving 19 bases between them. The CDR3 length is 15 residues. The CDR3, as DNA: TGTGCCAGCAGCCCCCAAGGGAGTTACGGTGATGAGCAGTTCTTC. Protein product: CASSPQGSYGDEQFF.

This chain connects TRBV10-1 to TRBJ2-3; 7 bases agree with TRBD2. Germline V gene data show CDR1 as WNHNN and CDR2 as SYGVQD (reference sequence). The CDR3 sequence is 15 residues long. V dropped 3 bases and J dropped 0; count of bases not matched to a gene: 3. CDR3 in amino acids: CASSDGSGSTDTQYF. CDR3 in DNA: TGCGCCAGCAGTGATGGTAGCGGGAGCACAGATACGCAGTATTTT.

V is TRBV27 and J is TRBJ2-2, with 7 bases identical to TRBD1. Trimming took 6 bases from V and 0 from J; bases not matched to a gene: 1. Germline lookup yields CDR1 MNHEY and CDR2 SMNVEV (reference sequence). CDR3 length: 14 amino acids. The CDR3 reads CASRGQSNTGELFF. Written as DNA, the CDR3 is TGTGCCAGCAGGGGACAGTCGAACACCGGGGAGCTGTTTTTT.

The CDR3 region is CATHSSGSFNEQFF. CDR3 DNA: TGTGCCACCCACTCTAGCGGGAGTTTTAATGAGCAGTTCTTC. V is TRBV27 and J is TRBJ2-1; TRBD2 agrees at 10 bases. V was pared by 10 bases and J by 7 bases, with 10 bases of the junction left unmatched. There are 14 residues in the CDR3. Per the germline V gene, CDR1 is MNHEY and CDR2 is SMNVEV (reference sequence).

The rearrangement uses TRBV21-1 and TRBJ2-3; the table's D gene call, TRBD1, was not cross checked with the DNA. TRBV21-1 is flagged as a pseudogene. This CDR3 region has 13 residues. CDR3 bases: TGTGCCAGACAGGGTGAATGGACGAATACGCAGTATTTT. Amino acids: CARQGEWTNTQYF.

The V call is TRBV29-1, the J call TRBJ2-1, with 7 nucleotides matching TRBD2. Looked up from germline, CDR1 is SQVTM and CDR2 is ANQGSEA. Unmatched junction bases numbered 11, after V lost 5 bases and J lost 1 base. The CDR3 loop spans 16 amino acids. CDR3 residues: CSVSTQTSQSYNEQFF. In DNA, the CDR3 is TGCAGCGTTTCCACACAGACTAGCCAATCCTACAATGAGCAGTTCTTC.

The chain carries TRBV19 and TRBJ2-3; 8 bases fit TRBD1. The CDR3 totals 15 residues. Per germline, CDR1 LNHDA and CDR2 SQIVND (reference sequence). Trimming took 5 bases from V and 0 from J; bases not matched to a gene: 4. The DNA for the CDR3 is TGTGCCAGTAGTCCCGGACAGGGTAGCACAGATACGCAGTATTTT. As protein: CASSPGQGSTDTQYF.

This clone was seen only a few times. The chain uses TRBV19 and TRBJ1-2; 9 nucleotides agree with TRBD1. Germline V gene lookup returns CDR1 LNHDA and CDR2 SQIVND (reference sequence). This CDR3 region has 14 residues. V lost 5 bases to trimming and J lost 4 bases; unmatched junction nucleotides: 5. The CDR3 DNA reads as TGTGCCAGTAGTCCACAGGGGGCGGGCTATGGCTACACCTTC. Translation: CASSPQGAGYGYTF.

This clone was found a few times. The V call is TRBV4-1, the J call TRBJ2-5; tentatively, D is TRBD2 (6 bases). The better agreement between TRBJ2-7 and the DNA end casts doubt on the J call. CDR1 and CDR2 from the germline V gene are MGHRA and YSYEKL. The CDR3 sequence is 16 residues long. The CDR3 here is CASSYQDSGSSYEQYF. The CDR3 nucleotides read TGCGCCAGCAGCTACCAGGATAGCGGTAGCTCCTACGAGCAGTACTTC.

J is TRBJ2-7 and V is TRBV18; D remains unclear. This CDR3 has 13 amino acids. Germline V gene sequence: CDR1 KGHSH, CDR2 LQKENI. V was pared by 3 bases and J by 1 base, with 7 bases between. Here the CDR3 DNA reads TGTGCCAGCTCACCGGGCGTTTCCTACGAGCAGTACTTC. This codes for CASSPGVSYEQYF.

This rearrangement joins TRBV5-1 to TRBJ2-4; no clear D gene. The CDR3 loop spans 14 amino acids. Germline V CDR1 and CDR2: SGHRS, YFSETQ. V was pared by 5 bases and J by 1 base, with 10 bases between. In DNA, the CDR3 is TGCGCCAGCAGTGCGAGGTCGGCCAAAAACATTCAGTACTTC. It specifies CASSARSAKNIQYF.